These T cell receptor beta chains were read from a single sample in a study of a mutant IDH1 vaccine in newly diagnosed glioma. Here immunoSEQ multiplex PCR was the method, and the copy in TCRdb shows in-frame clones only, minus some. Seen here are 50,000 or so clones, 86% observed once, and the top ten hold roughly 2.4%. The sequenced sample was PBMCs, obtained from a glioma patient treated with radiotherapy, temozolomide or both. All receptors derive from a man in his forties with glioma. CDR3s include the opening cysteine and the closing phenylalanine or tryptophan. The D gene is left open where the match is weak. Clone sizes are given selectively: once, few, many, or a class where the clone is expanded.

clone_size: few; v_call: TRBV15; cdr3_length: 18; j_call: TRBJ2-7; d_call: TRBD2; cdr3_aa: CATSRISGTSGSVYEQYF; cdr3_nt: TGTGCCACCAGCAGAATATCCGGGACTAGCGGGAGCGTCTACGAGCAGTACTTC
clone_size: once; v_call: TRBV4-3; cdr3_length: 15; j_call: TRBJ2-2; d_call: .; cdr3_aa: CASSEVQGGVGELFF; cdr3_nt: TGCGCCAGCTCGGAGGTCCAGGGCGGGGTCGGGGAGCTGTTTTTT
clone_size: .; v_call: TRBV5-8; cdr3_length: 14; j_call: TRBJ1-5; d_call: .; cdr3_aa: CASSFRARNQPQHF; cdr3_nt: TGTGCCAGCAGCTTCCGGGCTCGCAATCAGCCCCAGCATTTT
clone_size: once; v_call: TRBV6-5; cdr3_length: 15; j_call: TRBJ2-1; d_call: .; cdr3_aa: CASSHSDSKYNEQFF; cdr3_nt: TGTGCCAGCAGTCACTCGGACAGTAAATACAATGAGCAGTTCTTC
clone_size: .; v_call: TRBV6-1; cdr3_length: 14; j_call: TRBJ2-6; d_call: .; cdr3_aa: CASWKSSGANVLTF; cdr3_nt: TGTGCCAGCTGGAAGTCCTCTGGGGCCAACGTCCTGACTTTC
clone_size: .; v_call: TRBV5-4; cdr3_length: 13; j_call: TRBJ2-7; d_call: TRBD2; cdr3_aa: CASSGTSLAEQYF; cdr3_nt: TGTGCCAGCAGCGGGACTAGCTTAGCCGAGCAGTACTTC
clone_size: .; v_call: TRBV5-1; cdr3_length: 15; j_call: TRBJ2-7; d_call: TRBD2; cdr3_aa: CASSDPSGRRYEQYF; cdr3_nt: TGCGCCAGCAGCGACCCTAGCGGGAGGCGTTACGAGCAGTACTTC
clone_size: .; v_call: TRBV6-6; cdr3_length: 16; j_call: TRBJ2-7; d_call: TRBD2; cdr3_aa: CASSTRGVAGGGEQYF; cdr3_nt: TGTGCCAGCAGCACCAGGGGGGTAGCGGGAGGGGGCGAGCAGTACTTC
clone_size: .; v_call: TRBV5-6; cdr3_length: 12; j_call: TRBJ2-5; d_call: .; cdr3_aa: CASSLSVQAQYF; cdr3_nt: TGTGCCAGCAGCCTCTCGGTCCAGGCCCAGTACTTC
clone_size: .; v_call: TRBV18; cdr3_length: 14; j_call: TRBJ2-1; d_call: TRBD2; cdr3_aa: CASSPPGRGNEQFF; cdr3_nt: TGTGCCAGCTCACCACCCGGGCGGGGGAATGAGCAGTTCTTC
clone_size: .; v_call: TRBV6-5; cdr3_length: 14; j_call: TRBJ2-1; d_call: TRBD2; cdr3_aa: CASSRGSSYNEQFF; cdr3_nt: TGTGCCAGCAGTCGCGGGAGTTCCTACAATGAGCAGTTCTTC
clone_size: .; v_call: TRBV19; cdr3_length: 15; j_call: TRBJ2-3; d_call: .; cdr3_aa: CASSIATMGTDTQYF; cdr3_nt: TGTGCCAGTAGTATCGCGACCATGGGCACAGATACGCAGTATTTT
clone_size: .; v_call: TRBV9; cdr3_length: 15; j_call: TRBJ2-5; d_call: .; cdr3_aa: CASSAIRGSQETQYF; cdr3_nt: TGTGCCAGCAGCGCAATCAGGGGTTCCCAAGAGACCCAGTACTTC
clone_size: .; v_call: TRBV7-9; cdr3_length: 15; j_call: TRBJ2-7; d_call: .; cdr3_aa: CASSLGDFLSYEQYF; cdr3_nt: TGTGCCAGCAGCCTCGGGGACTTCCTCTCCTACGAGCAGTACTTC
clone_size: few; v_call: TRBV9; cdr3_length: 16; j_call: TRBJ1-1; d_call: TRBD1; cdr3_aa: CASSVDGQGAGTEAFF; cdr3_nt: TGTGCCAGCAGCGTAGATGGACAGGGGGCCGGCACTGAAGCTTTCTTT
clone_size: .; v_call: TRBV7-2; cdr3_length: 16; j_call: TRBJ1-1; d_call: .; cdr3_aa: CASSLAIVGLNTEAFF; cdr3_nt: TGTGCCAGCAGCTTAGCGATTGTGGGCTTGAACACTGAAGCTTTCTTT
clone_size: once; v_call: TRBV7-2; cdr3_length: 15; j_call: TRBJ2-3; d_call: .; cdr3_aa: CASSLRRAIRDTQYF; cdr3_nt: TGTGCCAGCAGCTTACGGCGGGCCATACGAGATACGCAGTATTTT
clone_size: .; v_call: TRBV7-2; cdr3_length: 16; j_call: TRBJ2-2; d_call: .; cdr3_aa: CASSFGPGVNTGELFF; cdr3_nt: TGTGCCAGCAGCTTTGGCCCGGGGGTGAACACCGGGGAGCTGTTTTTT
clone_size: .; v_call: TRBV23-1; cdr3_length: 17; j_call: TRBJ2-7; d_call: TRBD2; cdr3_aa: CASSQSRREMRRNEQYF; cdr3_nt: TGCGCCAGCAGTCAATCGAGGCGGGAGATGAGGCGTAACGAGCAGTACTTC
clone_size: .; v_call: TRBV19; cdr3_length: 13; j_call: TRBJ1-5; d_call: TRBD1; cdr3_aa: CASRTGAAQPQHF; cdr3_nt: TGTGCCAGTAGAACAGGGGCGGCTCAGCCCCAGCATTTT
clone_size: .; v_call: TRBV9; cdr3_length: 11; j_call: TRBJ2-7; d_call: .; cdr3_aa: CASSGEDEQYF; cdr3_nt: TGTGCCAGCAGCGGGGAGGACGAGCAGTACTTC
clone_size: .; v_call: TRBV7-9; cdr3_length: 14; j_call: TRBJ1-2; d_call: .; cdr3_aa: CASSLNGESTGYTF; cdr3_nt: TGTGCCAGCAGCTTAAATGGGGAGAGTACTGGCTACACCTTC
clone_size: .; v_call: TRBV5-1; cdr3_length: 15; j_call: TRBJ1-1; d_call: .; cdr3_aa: CASSPGQKGSTEAFF; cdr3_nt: TGCGCCAGCAGCCCCGGTCAGAAGGGATCAACTGAAGCTTTCTTT
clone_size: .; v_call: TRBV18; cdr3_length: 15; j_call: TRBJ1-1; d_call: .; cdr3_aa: CASSPSGFLNTEAFF; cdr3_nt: TGTGCCAGCTCACCATCAGGTTTCCTGAACACTGAAGCTTTCTTT
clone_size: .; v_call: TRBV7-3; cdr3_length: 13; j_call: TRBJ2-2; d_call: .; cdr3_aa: CASSARGTGELFF; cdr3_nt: TGTGCCAGCAGCGCCAGGGGAACCGGGGAGCTGTTTTTT
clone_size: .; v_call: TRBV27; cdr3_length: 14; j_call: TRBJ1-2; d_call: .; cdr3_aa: CASSLGGPDYGYTF; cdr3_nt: TGTGCCAGCAGTTTGGGGGGCCCGGACTATGGCTACACCTTC
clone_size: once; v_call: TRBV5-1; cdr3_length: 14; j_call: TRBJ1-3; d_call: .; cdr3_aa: CASSLAAEGNTIYF; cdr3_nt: TGCGCCAGCAGCTTGGCGGCAGAGGGAAACACCATATATTTT
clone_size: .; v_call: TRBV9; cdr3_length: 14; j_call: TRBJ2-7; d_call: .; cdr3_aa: CASSMGTTVGEQYF; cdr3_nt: TGTGCCAGCAGCATGGGGACAACGGTGGGCGAGCAGTACTTC
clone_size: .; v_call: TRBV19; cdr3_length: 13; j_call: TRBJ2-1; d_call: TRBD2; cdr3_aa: CASSAGTSGRQFF; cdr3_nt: TGTGCCAGTAGTGCCGGGACTAGCGGGCGACAGTTCTTC
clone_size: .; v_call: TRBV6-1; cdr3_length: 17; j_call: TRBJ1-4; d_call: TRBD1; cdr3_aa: CASSEARTGATNEKLFF; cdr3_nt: TGTGCCAGCAGTGAAGCGAGAACAGGGGCAACTAATGAAAAACTGTTTTTT
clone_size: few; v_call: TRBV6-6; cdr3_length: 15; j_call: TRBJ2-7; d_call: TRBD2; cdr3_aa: CASSGRLAGYNEQYF; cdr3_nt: TGTGCCAGCAGTGGGCGACTAGCGGGGTACAACGAGCAGTACTTC
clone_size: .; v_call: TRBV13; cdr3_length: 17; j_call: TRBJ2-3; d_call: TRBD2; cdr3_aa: CASSIRTSLSYTDTQYF; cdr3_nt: TGTGCCAGCAGCATACGGACTAGTTTATCCTACACAGATACGCAGTATTTT
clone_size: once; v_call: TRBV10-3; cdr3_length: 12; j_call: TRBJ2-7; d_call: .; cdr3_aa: CAIRNRDYEQYF; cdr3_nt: TGTGCCATCAGAAACAGGGACTACGAGCAGTACTTC
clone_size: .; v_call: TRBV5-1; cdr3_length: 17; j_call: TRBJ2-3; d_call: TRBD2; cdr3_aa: CASSSNVERGRTDTQYF; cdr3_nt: TGCGCCAGCAGCTCCAACGTAGAGCGGGGCCGCACAGATACGCAGTATTTT
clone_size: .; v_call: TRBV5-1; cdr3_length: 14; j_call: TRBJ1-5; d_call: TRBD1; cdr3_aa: CASSVGQAGEPQHF; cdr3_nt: TGCGCCAGCAGCGTGGGACAGGCTGGGGAGCCCCAGCATTTT
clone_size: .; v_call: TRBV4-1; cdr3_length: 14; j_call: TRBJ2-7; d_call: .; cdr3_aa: CASSQADRNYEQYF; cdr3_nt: TGCGCCAGCAGCCAAGCAGACAGGAACTACGAGCAGTACTTC
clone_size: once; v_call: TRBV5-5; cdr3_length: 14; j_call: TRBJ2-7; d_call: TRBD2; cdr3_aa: CASSSRTSSYEQYF; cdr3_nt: TGTGCCAGCAGCTCGCGGACTAGTTCCTACGAGCAGTACTTC
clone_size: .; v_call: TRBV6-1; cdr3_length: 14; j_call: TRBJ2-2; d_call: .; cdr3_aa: CASSERMHTGELFF; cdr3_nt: TGTGCCAGCAGTGAAAGGATGCACACCGGGGAGCTGTTTTTT
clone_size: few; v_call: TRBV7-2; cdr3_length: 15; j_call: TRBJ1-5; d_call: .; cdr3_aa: CASSLSRDRHQPQHF; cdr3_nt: TGTGCCAGCAGCTTATCCAGAGACAGACATCAGCCCCAGCATTTT
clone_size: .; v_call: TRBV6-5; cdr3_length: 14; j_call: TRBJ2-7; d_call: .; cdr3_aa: CASKGRGDILEQYF; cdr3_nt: TGTGCCAGCAAAGGTAGAGGGGATATCTTGGAGCAGTACTTC
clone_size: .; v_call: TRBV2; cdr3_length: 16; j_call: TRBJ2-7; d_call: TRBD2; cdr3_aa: CASSESRTSGSHEQYF; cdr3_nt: TGTGCCAGCAGTGAGAGCCGGACTAGCGGGAGCCACGAGCAGTACTTC
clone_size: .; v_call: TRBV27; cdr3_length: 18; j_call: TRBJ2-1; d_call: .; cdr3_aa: CASSLYSPHGSSYNEQFF; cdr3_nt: TGTGCCAGCAGTTTATATTCCCCACACGGGAGCTCCTACAATGAGCAGTTCTTC
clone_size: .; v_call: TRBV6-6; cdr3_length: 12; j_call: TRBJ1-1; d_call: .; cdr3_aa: CASRRGETEAFF; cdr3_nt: TGTGCCAGCAGGAGGGGGGAAACTGAAGCTTTCTTT
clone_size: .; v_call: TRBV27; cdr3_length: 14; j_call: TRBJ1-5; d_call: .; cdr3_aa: CASSFGKGPQPQHF; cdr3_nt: TGTGCCAGCAGTTTTGGGAAGGGCCCTCAGCCCCAGCATTTT
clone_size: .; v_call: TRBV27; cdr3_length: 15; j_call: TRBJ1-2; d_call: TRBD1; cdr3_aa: CASSRNRGRDYDYTF; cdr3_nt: TGTGCCAGCAGTCGAAACAGGGGCCGTGACTATGACTACACCTTC
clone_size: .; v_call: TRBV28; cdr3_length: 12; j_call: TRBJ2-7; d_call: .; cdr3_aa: CASSLGTYEQYF; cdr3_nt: TGTGCCAGCAGTTTAGGAACCTACGAGCAGTACTTC
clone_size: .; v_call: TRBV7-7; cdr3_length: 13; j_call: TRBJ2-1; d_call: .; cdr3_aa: CASSFAGGNEQFF; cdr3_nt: TGTGCTAGCAGCTTTGCAGGGGGGAATGAGCAGTTCTTC
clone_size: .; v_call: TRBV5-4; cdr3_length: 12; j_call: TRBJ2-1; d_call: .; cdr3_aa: CASKSRYNEQFF; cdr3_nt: TGTGCCAGCAAGTCTAGATACAATGAGCAGTTCTTC
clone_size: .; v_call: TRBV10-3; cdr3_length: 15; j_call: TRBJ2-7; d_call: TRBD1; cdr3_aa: CAISLGQGESYEQYF; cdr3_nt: TGTGCCATCAGTCTCGGACAGGGGGAGTCCTACGAGCAGTACTTC
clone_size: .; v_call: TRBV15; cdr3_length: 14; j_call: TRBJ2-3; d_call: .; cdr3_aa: CATNPAGSTDTQYF; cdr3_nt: TGTGCCACCAACCCCGCGGGGAGCACAGATACGCAGTATTTT
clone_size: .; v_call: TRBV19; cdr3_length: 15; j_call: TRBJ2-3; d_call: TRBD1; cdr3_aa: CASSMVQGAKDTQYF; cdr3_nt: TGTGCCAGTAGTATGGTCCAGGGGGCGAAAGATACGCAGTATTTT
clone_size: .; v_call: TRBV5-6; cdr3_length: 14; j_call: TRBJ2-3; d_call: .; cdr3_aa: CASSLVRTTDTQYF; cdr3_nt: TGTGCCAGCAGCTTGGTGCGGACCACAGATACGCAGTATTTT
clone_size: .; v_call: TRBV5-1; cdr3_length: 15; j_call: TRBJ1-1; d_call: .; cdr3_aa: CASSLARQGRGEAFF; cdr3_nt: TGCGCCAGCAGCTTGGCGAGGCAGGGCAGGGGAGAAGCTTTCTTT
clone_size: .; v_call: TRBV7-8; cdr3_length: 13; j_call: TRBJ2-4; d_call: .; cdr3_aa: CASSFGAANIQYF; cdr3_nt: TGTGCCAGCAGCTTCGGGGCGGCAAACATTCAGTACTTC